This section outlines one TCR beta chain sequence together with its context. What it binds is not known. Germline V lookup: CDR1 MDHEN, CDR2 SYDVKM. The CDR3 length is 17 residues. Trimming took 3 bases from V and 11 from J, leaving 26 bases between them. This sample is drawn from a study of shared clonotypes between healthy human individuals. Overall study results and limits: Across subsets, estimated richness was generally greater for naive than for memory populations. Relative to their counterparts shared across all four donors, non-shared clonotypes exhibited diminished generation probabilities. Represented diversity, genetic and exposure-history alike, was limited by few donors.

Selected positively for CCR7 and CD45RO-negative, naive CD8 cells excluded terminally differentiated effector memory CD45RA+ cells. Sorted-subset replicate PCR reactions contained 200 ng DNA, corresponding to tens of thousands of T cell genomes. Sequencing used immunoSEQ multiplex PCR; TCRdb keeps in-frame clones, though not all of them. The sample has around 2,000,000 clones, less than 95% seen once; the top ten hold more than 0.9%. This receptor was identified in a man aged 18 to 29 in good health. Input material: naive CD8+ T cells sorted from blood. The rearrangement joins TRBV28 to TRBJ1-5, with no clear D. CDR3 sequence: CASSFRAYTVAEMSQHF. The DNA of the CDR3 is TGTGCCAGCAGTTTTAGGGCCTATACGGTAGCTGAAATGTCCCAGCATTTT. The full variable domain, completed using reference TRBV28 and TRBJ1-5, is DVKVTQSSRYLVKRTGEKVFLECVQDMDHENMFWYRQDPGLGLRLIYFSYDVKMKEKGDIPEGYSVSREKKERFSLILESASTNQTSMYLCASSFRAYTVAEMSQHFGDGTRLSIL.